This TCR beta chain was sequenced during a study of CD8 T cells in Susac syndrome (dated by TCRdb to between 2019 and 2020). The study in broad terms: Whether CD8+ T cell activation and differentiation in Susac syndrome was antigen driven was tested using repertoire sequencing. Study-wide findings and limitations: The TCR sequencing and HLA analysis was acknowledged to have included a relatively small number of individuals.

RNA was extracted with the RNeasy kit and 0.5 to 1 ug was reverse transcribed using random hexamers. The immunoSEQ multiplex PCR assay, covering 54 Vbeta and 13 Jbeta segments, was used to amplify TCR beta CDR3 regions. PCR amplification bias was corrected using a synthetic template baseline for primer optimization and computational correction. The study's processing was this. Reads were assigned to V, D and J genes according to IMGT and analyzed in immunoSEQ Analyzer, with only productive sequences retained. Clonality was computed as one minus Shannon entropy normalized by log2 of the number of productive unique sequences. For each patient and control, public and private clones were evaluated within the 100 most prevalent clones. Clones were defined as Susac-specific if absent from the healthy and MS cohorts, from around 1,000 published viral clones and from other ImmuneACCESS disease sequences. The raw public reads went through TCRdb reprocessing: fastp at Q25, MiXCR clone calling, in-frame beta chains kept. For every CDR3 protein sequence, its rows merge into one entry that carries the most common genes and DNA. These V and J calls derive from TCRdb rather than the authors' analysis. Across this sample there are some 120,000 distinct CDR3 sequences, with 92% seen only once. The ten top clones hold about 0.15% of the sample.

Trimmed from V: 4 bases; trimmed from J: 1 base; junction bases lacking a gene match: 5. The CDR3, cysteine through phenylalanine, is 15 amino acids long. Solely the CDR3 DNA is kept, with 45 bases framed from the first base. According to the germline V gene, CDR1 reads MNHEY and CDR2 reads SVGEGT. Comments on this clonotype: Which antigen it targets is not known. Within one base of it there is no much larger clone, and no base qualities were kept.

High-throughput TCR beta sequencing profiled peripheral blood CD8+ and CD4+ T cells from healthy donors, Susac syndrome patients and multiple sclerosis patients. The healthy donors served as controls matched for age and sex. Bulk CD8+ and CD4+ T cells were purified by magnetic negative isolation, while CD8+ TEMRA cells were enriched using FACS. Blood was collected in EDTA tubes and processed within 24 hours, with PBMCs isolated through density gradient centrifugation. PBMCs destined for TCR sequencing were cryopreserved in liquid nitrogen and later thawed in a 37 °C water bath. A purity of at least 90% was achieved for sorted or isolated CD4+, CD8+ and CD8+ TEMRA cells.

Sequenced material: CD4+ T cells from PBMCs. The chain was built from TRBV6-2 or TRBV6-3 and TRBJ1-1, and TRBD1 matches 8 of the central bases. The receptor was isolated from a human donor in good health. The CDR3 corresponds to CASSLLTGANTEAFF. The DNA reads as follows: TGTGCCAGCAGTTTGCTGACAGGGGCGAACACTGAAGCTTTCTTT.